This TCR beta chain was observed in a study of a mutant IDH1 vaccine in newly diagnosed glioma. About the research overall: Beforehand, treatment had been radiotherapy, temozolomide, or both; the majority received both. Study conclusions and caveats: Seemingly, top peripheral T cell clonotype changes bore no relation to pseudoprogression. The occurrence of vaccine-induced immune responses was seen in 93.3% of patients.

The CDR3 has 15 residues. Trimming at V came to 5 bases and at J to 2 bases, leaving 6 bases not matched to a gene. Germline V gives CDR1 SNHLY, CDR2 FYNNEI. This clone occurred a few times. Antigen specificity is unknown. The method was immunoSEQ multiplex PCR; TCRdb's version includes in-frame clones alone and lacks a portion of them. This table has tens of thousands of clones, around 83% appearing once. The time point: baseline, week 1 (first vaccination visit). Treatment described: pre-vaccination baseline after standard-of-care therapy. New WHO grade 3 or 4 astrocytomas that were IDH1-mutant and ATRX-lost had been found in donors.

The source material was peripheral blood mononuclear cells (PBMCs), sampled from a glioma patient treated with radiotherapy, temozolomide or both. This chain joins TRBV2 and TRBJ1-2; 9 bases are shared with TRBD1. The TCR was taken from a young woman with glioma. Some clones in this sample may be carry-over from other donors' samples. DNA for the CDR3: TGTGCCAGCAGTTGGACAGGGGAAGGGAACTATGGCTACACCTTC. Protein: CASSWTGEGNYGYTF.